This T cell receptor (beta chain) was observed in a study of T cell responses to AZD1222 COVID-19 vaccine. Study-level results: CD4 TCRs covered the whole spike, strongest at regions 160-218 and 743-854. Unmutated regions of variants are reportedly targeted by nearly half of spike-specific TCRs. When two AZD1222 doses had been given, Spike-specific TCR breadth and depth rose.

For this clone: What it binds is unknown.

TCRdb's table, derived via immunoSEQ multiplex PCR, lists solely in-frame clones and lacks some. The sample carries 60,000 to 95,000 clones, more than 75% recorded once. The CDR3 loop spans 15 amino acids. Germline CDR1 MGHDK, CDR2 SYGVNS. Trimming pared 1 base from V and 0 bases from J, leaving 10 bases between. The sequence was obtained from an adult who received the AZD1222 COVID-19 vaccine. This material consisted of peripheral blood, taken 28 days after the second AZD1222 dose. The chain couples TRBV25-1 to TRBJ2-7; the D gene is possibly TRBD1 (6 bases). The DNA for the CDR3 is TGTGCCAGCAGTGAATCCGGGACACTCTCCTACGAGCAGTACTTC. Its translation: CASSESGTLSYEQYF.